This is a list of T cell receptor beta chains from one sample in a study of CD8 T cells in cerebrospinal fluid in Alzheimer's disease. TCRdb reanalyzed the 10x single-cell sequencing reads, giving one entry per CDR3 protein sequence and no DNA. The sample holds roughly 1,100 distinct CDR3 sequences. The sequencing input was cerebrospinal fluid. All receptors derive from a human donor with Alzheimer's disease. Each CDR3 is given with its conserved first and last residue. Size is omitted from some rows. Given values are once, few, many or a class for expanded clones.

j_gene,v_gene,abundance,CDR3aa
TRBJ1-2,TRBV20-1,medium-sized,CSAEGSRVGYGYTF
TRBJ1-2,TRBV7-2,large,CASSPGTQYYGYTF
TRBJ2-5,TRBV28,medium-sized,CASSNDGDSQETQYF
TRBJ2-2,TRBV18,medium-sized,CASSLGQGGTGELFF
TRBJ1-1,TRBV12-3/TRBV12-4,medium-sized,CASSFGNTEAFF
TRBJ2-2,TRBV4-3,large,CASSQDARLGGELFF
TRBJ1-1,TRBV7-6,medium-sized,CASSLRDRGIAFF
TRBJ1-1,TRBV2,medium-sized,CASSVPGHMNTEAFF
TRBJ2-2,TRBV19,medium-sized,CASTGGRLAGELFF
TRBJ1-5,TRBV27,medium-sized,CASSQVALSNQPQHF
TRBJ2-1,TRBV14,large,CASSQDLVTGEFF
TRBJ1-1,TRBV7-8,large,CASSQTTGWGTEAFF
TRBJ2-4,TRBV19,medium-sized,CASSIGGNPSDIQYF
TRBJ1-1,TRBV20-1,large,CSARTGGTEAFF
TRBJ2-2,TRBV7-3,large,CASSEPKLAGGKTGELFF
TRBJ2-7,TRBV6-2/TRBV6-3,medium-sized,CASSYSVRREQYF
TRBJ1-3,TRBV28,medium-sized,CASRTGTETTHSGNTIYF
TRBJ2-2,TRBV2,medium-sized,CASRVDWGGTGELFF
TRBJ1-2,TRBV20-1,medium-sized,CSASRDTYGYTF
TRBJ2-5,TRBV20-1,medium-sized,CSARDRETQYF
TRBJ2-2,TRBV5-4,medium-sized,CASSLDRASTGELFF
TRBJ2-5,TRBV6-1,.,CASSDLPRFQETQYF
TRBJ1-4,TRBV20-1,medium-sized,CSARRGGTVGNEKLFF
TRBJ1-1,TRBV20-1,medium-sized,CSARGPQGSSGAFF
TRBJ2-5,TRBV11-2,large,CASSLGWGRSETQYF
TRBJ2-7,TRBV7-9,large,CASSTDSGDPYEQYF
TRBJ2-5,TRBV11-2,.,CASSLLTSGSSRTQYF
TRBJ1-1,TRBV5-5,large,CASSPDTYYTEAFF
TRBJ2-2,TRBV19,.,CASSFLGELGELFF
TRBJ2-7,TRBV7-8,medium-sized,CASSPKLRGQLYEQYF
TRBJ2-1,TRBV11-3,large,CASSLAGDYNEQFF
TRBJ2-1,TRBV7-2,large,CASSLYRSDEQFF
TRBJ1-1,TRBV25-1,medium-sized,CASSEFTEAFF
TRBJ1-2,TRBV19,medium-sized,CASSGDISNYGYTF
TRBJ2-2,TRBV5-1,large,CASRLGAQNTGELFF
TRBJ2-7,TRBV2,.,CASIPGLAGESSYEQYF